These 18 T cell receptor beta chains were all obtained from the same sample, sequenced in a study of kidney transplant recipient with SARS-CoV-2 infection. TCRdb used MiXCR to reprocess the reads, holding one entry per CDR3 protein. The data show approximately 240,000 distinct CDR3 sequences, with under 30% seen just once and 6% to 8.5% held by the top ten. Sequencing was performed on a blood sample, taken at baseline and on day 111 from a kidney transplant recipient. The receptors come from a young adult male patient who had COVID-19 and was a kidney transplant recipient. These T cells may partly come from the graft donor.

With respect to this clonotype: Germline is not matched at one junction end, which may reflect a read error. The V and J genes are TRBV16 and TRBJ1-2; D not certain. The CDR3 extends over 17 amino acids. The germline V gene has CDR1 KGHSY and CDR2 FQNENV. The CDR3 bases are TGTGCCTGCAGCAAACTTTGGGTCGTTAGAAAGACCTATGGCTACACCTTC. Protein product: CACSKLWVVRKTYGYTF.

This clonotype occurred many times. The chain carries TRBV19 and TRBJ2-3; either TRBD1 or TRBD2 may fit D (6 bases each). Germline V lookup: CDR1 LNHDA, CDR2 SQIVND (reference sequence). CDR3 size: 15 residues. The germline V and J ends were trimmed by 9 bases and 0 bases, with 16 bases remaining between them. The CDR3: CASTRGGGSTDTQYF. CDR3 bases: TGTGCCAGCACCAGAGGAGGGGGTAGCACAGATACGCAGTATTTT.

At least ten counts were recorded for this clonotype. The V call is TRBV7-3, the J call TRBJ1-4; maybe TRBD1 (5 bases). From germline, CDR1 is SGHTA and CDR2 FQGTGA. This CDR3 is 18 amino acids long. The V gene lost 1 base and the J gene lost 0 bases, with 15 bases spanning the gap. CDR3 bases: TGTGCCAGCAGCTTAATATGGGCCAAGGGGTCAACTAATGAAAAACTGTTTTTT. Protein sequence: CASSLIWAKGSTNEKLFF.

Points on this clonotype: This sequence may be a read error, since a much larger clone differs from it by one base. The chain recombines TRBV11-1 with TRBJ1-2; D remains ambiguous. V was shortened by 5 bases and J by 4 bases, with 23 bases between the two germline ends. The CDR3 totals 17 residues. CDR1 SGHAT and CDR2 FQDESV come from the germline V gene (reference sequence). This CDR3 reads CASSQEPKAGKTYGYTF. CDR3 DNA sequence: TGTGCCAGCAGCCAGGAACCTAAGGCTGGAAAGACCTATGGCTACACCTTC.

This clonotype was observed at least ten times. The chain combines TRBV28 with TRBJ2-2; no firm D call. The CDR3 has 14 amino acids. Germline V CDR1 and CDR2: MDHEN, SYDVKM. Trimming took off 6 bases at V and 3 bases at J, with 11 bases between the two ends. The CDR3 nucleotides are TGTGCCAGCAGAGACACCCCTTACACCGGGGAGCTGTTTTTT. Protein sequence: CASRDTPYTGELFF.

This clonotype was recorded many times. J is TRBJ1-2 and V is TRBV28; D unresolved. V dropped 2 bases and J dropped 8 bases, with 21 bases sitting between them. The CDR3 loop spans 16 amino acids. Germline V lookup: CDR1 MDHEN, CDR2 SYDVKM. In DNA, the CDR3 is TGTGCCAGCAGTTTAAATATCCCGACCGGTACGGCGGGCTACACCTTC. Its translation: CASSLNIPTGTAGYTF.

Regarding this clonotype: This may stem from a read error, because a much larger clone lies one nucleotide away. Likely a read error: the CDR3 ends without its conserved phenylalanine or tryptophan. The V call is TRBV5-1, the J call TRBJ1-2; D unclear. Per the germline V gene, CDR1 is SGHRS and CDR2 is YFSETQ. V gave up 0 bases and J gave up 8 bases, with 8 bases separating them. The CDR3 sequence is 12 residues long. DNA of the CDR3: TGCGCCAGCAGCTTGGGTGGGGAAGGCTACACCCTC. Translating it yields CASSLGGEGYTL.

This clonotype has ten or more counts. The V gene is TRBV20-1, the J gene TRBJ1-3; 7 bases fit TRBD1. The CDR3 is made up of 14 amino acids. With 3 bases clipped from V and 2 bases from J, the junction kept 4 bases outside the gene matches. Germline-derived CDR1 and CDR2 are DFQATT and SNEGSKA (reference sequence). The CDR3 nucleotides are TGCAGTGCTAGCAACAGGGGCCCTGGAAACACCATATATTTT. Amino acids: CSASNRGPGNTIYF.

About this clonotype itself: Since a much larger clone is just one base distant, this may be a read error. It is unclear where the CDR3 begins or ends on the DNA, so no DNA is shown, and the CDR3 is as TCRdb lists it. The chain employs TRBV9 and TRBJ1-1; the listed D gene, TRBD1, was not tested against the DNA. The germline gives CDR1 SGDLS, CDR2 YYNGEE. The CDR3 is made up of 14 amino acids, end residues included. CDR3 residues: CASSVGAGSTEALF.

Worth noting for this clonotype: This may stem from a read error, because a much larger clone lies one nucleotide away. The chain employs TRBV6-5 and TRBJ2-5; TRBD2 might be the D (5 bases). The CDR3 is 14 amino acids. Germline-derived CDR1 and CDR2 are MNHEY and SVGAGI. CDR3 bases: TGTGCCAGCAGTCCTACTAGGTTGCAAGAGACCCGGTACTTC. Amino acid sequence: CASSPTRLQETRYF.

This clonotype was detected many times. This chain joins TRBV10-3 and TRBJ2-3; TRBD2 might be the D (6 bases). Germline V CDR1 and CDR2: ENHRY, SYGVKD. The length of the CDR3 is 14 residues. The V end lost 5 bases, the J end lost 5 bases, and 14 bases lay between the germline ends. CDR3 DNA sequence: TGTGCCATCAGTAAGCGGGCCGGGGGAGATACGCAGTATTTT. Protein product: CAISKRAGGDTQYF.

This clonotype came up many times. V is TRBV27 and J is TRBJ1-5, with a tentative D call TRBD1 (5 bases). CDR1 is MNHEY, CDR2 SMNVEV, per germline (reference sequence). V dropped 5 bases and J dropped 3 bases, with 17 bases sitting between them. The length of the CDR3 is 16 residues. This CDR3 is CASSPRRQGLNQPQHF. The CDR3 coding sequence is TGTGCCAGCAGTCCACGTCGGCAGGGCCTCAATCAGCCCCAGCATTTT.

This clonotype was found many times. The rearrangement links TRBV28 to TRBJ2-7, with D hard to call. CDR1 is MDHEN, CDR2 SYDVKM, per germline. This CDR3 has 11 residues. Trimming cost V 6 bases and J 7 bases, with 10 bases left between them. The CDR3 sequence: CASSPLKEQYF. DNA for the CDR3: TGTGCCAGCAGCCCCCTTAAAGAGCAGTACTTC.

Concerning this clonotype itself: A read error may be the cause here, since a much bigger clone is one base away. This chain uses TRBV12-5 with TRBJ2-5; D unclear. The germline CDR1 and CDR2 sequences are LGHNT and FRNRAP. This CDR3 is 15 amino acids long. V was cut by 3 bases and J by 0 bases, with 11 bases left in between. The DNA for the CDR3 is TGTGCTAGTGGTTTTAGGTCAGGCTACCAAGAGACCCAGTACTTC. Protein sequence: CASGFRSGYQETQYF.

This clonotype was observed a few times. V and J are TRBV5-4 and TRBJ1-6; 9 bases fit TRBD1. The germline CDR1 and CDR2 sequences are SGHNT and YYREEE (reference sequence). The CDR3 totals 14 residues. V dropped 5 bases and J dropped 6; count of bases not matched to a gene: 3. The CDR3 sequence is CASRLDRGNSPLHF. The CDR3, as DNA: TGTGCCAGCAGACTGGACAGGGGTAATTCACCCCTCCACTTT. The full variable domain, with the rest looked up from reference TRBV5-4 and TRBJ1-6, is ETGVTQSPTHLIKTRGQQVTLRCSSQSGHNTVSWYQQALGQGPQFIFQYYREEENGRGNFPPRFSGLQFPNYSSELNVNALELDDSALYLCASRLDRGNSPLHFGNGTRLTVT.

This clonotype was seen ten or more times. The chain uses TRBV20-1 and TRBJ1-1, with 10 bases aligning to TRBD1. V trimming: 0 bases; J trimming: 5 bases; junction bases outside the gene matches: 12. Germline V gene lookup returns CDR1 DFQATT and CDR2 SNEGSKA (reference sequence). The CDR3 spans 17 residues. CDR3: CSARDRARQGARTEAFF. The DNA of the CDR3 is TGCAGTGCTAGAGATAGAGCCCGACAGGGGGCTAGGACTGAAGCTTTCTTT.

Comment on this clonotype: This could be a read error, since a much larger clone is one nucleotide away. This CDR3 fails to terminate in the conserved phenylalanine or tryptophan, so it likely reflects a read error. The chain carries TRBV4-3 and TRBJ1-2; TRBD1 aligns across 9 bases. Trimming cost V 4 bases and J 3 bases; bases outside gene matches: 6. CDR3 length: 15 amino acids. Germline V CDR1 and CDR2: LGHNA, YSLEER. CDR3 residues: CASSPRTGEDYGYTS. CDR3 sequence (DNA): TGCGCCAGCAGCCCGAGGACAGGGGAGGACTATGGCTACACCTCC.

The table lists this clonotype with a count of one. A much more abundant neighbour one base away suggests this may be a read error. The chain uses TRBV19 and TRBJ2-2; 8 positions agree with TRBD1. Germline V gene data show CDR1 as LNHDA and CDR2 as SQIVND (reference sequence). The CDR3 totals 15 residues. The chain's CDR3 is CGTRTGRSNAGELFF. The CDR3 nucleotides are TGTGGAACGAGGACAGGGAGATCGAACGCCGGGGAGCTGTTTTTT.